This T cell receptor beta chain appears in the sequencing data of a study of cytomegalovirus exposure and HLA in healthy donors. The primer mix had 60 Vbeta and 13 Jbeta primers. TCRdb's copy holds only in-frame clones and misses some; the assay was immunoSEQ multiplex PCR. The sample carries 100,000 to 150,000 clones, approximately 83% recorded once. Deletions cut 4 bases from V and 3 bases from J, with 15 bases between. This CDR3 is built from 15 residues. Germline V gene sequence: CDR1 MDHEN, CDR2 SYDVKM. General study findings and limits: The study listed under 200 cytomegalovirus-associated TCR beta chains. A missense DCLRE1C variant was associated with V- and J-gene trimming of TCR beta chains in a later analysis, and an independent cohort replicated the association.

In regard to this clone: The antigen is not known.

This receptor was taken from a woman in her 40s in good health and CMV-seropositive. The sample was PBMCs. This chain links TRBV28 with TRBJ1-2; D not resolved. The CDR3 coding sequence is TGTGCCAGCAGTTCCGTCGCCTTTCGGGACTATGGCTACACCTTC. Translating it yields CASSSVAFRDYGYTF.